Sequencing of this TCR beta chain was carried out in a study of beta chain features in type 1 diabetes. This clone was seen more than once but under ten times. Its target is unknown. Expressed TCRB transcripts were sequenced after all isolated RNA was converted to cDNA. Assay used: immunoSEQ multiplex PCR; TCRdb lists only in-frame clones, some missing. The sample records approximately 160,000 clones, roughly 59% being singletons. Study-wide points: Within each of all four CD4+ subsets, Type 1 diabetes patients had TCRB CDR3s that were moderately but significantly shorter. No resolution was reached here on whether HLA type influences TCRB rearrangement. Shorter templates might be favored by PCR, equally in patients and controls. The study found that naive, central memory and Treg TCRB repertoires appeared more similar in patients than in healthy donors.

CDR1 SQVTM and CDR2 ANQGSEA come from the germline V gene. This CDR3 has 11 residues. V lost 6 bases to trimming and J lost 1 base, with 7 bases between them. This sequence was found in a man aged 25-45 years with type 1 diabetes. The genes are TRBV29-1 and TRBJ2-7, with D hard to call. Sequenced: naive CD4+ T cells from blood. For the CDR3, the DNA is TGCAGCGTCCAGAGATCCTACGAGCAGTACTTC. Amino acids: CSVQRSYEQYF.